This entry is about one T cell receptor beta chain. Its antigen is still unknown. Patients showing uncontrolled infection, other autoimmune disease, pregnancy or lactation were ineligible. The PBMCs had their origin in roughly 10 ml of fresh peripheral blood. Amplification yielded TCR beta CDR3 regions, with RNA transcripts as the source. A first-round RT-PCR of the TCR CDR3 used the HTBI primer set. One entry per CDR3 protein, called by TCRdb with MiXCR from the multiplex PCR reads. The data show hundreds of thousands of distinct CDR3 sequences, with roughly 14% seen just once and around 7% held by the top ten. Germline CDR1 reads SQVTM; CDR2 reads ANQGSEA. CDR3 length equals 14 residues. V gave up 4 bases and J gave up 8 bases; unmatched junction bases: 8. The sample comes from a study of T cells in Graves' hyperthyroidism and ophthalmopathy. Findings and limits, study-wide: Researchers found most expanded thyroid clonotypes above 0.001 in blood as well.

The source of this sequence is a woman younger than 30 with Graves' hyperthyroidism. Material: blood. This rearrangement joins TRBV29-1 to TRBJ1-4, with 9 bases identical to TRBD1. CDR3 DNA sequence: TGCAGCGTTGCCCGGGACAGGGACGGCGAAAAACTGTTTTTT. It yields the protein CSVARDRDGEKLFF.